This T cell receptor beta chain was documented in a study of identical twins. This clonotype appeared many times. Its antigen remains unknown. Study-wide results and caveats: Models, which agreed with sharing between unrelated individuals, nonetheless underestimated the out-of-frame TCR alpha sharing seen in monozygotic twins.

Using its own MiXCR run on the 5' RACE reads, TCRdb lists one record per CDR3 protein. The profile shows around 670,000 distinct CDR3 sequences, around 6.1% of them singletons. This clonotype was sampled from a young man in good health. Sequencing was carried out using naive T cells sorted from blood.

This chain's CDR3 is CASSLDPRTSGQSQETQYF. As DNA, the CDR3 is TGTGCCAGCAGCTTAGATCCCAGGACTAGCGGGCAATCCCAAGAGACCCAGTACTTC. The rearrangement joins TRBV11-2 to TRBJ2-5; TRBD2 agrees at 11 bases. Germline V gene data show CDR1 as SGHAT and CDR2 as FQNNGV. The CDR3 spans 19 residues. The junction had 10 bases not matched to a gene; V was cut back by 0 bases and J by 1 base.